Shown below are 27 T cell receptor beta chains from a single sample sequenced in a study. MiXCR was run by TCRdb on the RT-PCR reads, yielding one entry per CDR3 protein. The table records about 680,000 distinct CDR3 sequences, approximately 15% of them present only once. Sequenced: memory CD4+ T cells from blood. The receptors come from a female donor in good health, serving as a healthy control.

V is TRBV9 and J is TRBJ1-4; D is uncertain. The CDR3 is 11 amino acids. V was trimmed by 7 bases and J by 5 bases, leaving 6 bases between them. The germline gives CDR1 SGDLS, CDR2 YYNGEE. CDR3 nucleotide sequence: TGTGCCAGCGGGGAAAATGAAAAACTGTTTTTT. The encoded protein is CASGENEKLFF. Filled out from reference TRBV9 and TRBJ1-4, the complete variable domain reads DSGVTQTPKHLITATGQRVTLRCSPRSGDLSVYWYQQSLDQGLQFLIQYYNGEERAKGNILERFSAQQFPDLHSELNLSSLELGDSALYFCASGENEKLFFGSGTQLSVL.

The chain carries TRBV28 and TRBJ2-4; the match to TRBD1 covers 10 bases. This CDR3 has 15 residues. Looked up from germline, CDR1 is MDHEN and CDR2 is SYDVKM. V was pared by 5 bases and J by 7 bases, with 8 bases of the junction left unmatched. The CDR3: CASSLRQGAPNIQYF. CDR3 sequence (DNA): TGTGCCAGCAGTCTCCGACAGGGGGCACCGAACATTCAGTACTTC.

Of note for this clonotype: One junction end disagrees with the germline gene, perhaps due to a read error. This chain links TRBV10-2 with TRBJ1-3; no reliable D call. This CDR3 is built from 15 residues. Germline values: CDR1 WSHSY, CDR2 SAAADI. CDR3 DNA: TGCGCCAGTGGGAGAGATCCCAACTCTGGAATCACCATATATTTT. Its protein product is CASGRDPNSGITIYF.

This clonotype was observed at least ten times. The V gene is TRBV5-1, the J gene TRBJ2-1, with 12 bases that match TRBD1. The length of the CDR3 is 16 residues. The germline gives CDR1 SGHRS, CDR2 YFSETQ. V shed 4 bases, J shed 3 bases, and the junction held 5 bases outside the gene matches. The DNA of the CDR3 is TGCGCCAGCAGCCAGGGGACAGGGGGCTTCTACAATGAGCAGTTCTTC. It specifies CASSQGTGGFYNEQFF.

This clonotype was detected a few times. V is TRBV27 and J is TRBJ1-4, with a tentative D call TRBD1 (5 bases). CDR1 MNHEY and CDR2 SMNVEV come from the germline V gene (reference sequence). V dropped 5 bases and J dropped 5 bases, with 12 bases sitting between them. The CDR3 length is 14 residues. Here the CDR3 reads CASSPQENNEKLFF. The CDR3 DNA reads as TGTGCCAGCAGTCCACAGGAAAACAATGAAAAACTGTTTTTT.

The table lists this clonotype with many counts. This chain connects TRBV3-1 to TRBJ2-7, with a weak D call TRBD2 (5 bases). This CDR3 is built from 18 residues. From germline, CDR1 is LGHDT and CDR2 YNNKEL (reference sequence). The V gene lost 4 bases and the J gene lost 3 bases, with 25 bases spanning the gap. The CDR3 sequence is CASSRTSSGLGEIYEQYF. The CDR3 DNA sequence: TGTGCCAGCAGCCGAACAAGCAGCGGACTGGGAGAAATCTACGAGCAGTACTTC.

This clonotype was seen many times. The chain couples TRBV7-2 to TRBJ2-7; 12 bases are shared with TRBD2. Germline CDR1 is SGHTA and CDR2 is FQGNSA. The CDR3 extends over 13 amino acids. V lost 4 bases and J lost 12; bases outside the gene matches: 7. In nucleotides, the CDR3 is TGTGCCAGCAGCTCGGGGACTAGCGGGCCTTGGTACTTC. It yields the protein CASSSGTSGPWYF.

V usage is TRBV27 and J usage is TRBJ1-5, with D uncertain. The ends were cut back, 8 bases at V and 0 bases at J, with 11 bases in the middle. The CDR3 is made up of 14 amino acids. Germline assignment: CDR1 MNHEY and CDR2 SMNVEV (reference sequence). The CDR3 protein is CASVPVPSNQPQHF. CDR3 coding DNA: TGTGCCAGCGTTCCAGTACCTAGCAATCAGCCCCAGCATTTT.

This clonotype has a count of ten or more. This chain uses TRBV4-3 with TRBJ1-2; the match to TRBD1 covers 11 bases. V trimming: 2 bases; J trimming: 6 bases; junction bases outside the gene matches: 2. Germline CDR1 is LGHNA and CDR2 is YSLEER. The CDR3 extends over 14 amino acids. For the CDR3, the DNA is TGCGCCAGCAGCCAAAAGGGACAGGGGGATGGCTACACCTTC. The encoded protein is CASSQKGQGDGYTF.

This clonotype has a handful of counts. V and J are TRBV20-1 and TRBJ2-6; D gene ambiguous. V was clipped by 0 bases and J by 0 bases, with 9 bases between them. CDR1 and CDR2 (germline): DFQATT, SNEGSKA (reference sequence). This CDR3 spans 16 amino acids. The CDR3 sequence is CSARDRRISGANVLTF. CDR3 nucleotides: TGCAGTGCTAGAGACCGGCGGATCTCTGGGGCCAACGTCCTGACTTTC.

CDR3 in amino acids: CASTKDEGTDEQFF. The CDR3 coding sequence is TGTGCCAGCACCAAGGACGAAGGGACGGATGAGCAGTTCTTC. This sequence joins TRBV7-2 and TRBJ2-1; D possibly uses TRBD1 or TRBD2 (5 bases each). V was trimmed by 7 bases and J by 8 bases, leaving 18 bases between them. The CDR3 consists of 14 residues. The germline V gene encodes CDR1 SGHTA and CDR2 FQGNSA.

This clonotype appeared many times. The rearrangement uses TRBV29-1 and TRBJ1-1; D is unclear. Looked up from germline, CDR1 is SQVTM and CDR2 is ANQGSEA. This CDR3 contains 10 residues. V gave up 5 bases and J gave up 0 bases, with 1 base separating them. The CDR3 DNA reads TGCAGCGTTTTGAACACTGAAGCTTTCTTT. Translated, it gives CSVLNTEAFF.

The chain is built from TRBV20-1 and TRBJ2-7; D may correspond to TRBD1 or TRBD2 (7 bases each). The germline V and J ends were trimmed by 3 bases and 2 bases, with 17 bases remaining between them. The CDR3 is 15 residues long. Germline CDR1 is DFQATT and CDR2 is SNEGSKA (reference sequence). This CDR3 is CSARSPTGTTYEQYF. As DNA, the CDR3 is TGCAGTGCTAGGTCCCCGACAGGGACTACCTACGAGCAGTACTTC.

The rearrangement joins TRBV6-4 to TRBJ1-5; possibly TRBD1 for D (5 bases). CDR1 and CDR2 from the germline V gene are MRHNA and SNTAGT. The V end lost 4 bases, the J end lost 4 bases, and 11 bases lay between the germline ends. This CDR3 region has 14 residues. The CDR3 bases are TGTGCCAGCAGTGCAAGGTGGGGGAATCAGCCCCAGCATTTT. As protein: CASSARWGNQPQHF.

This clonotype was detected ten times or more. The chain has TRBV3-1 and TRBJ2-2, with D uncertain. CDR3 length: 14 residues. Trimming removed 1 base at V and 6 bases at J, with 9 bases between. Per germline, CDR1 LGHDT and CDR2 YNNKEL (reference sequence). The DNA for the CDR3 is TGTGCCAGCAGCCAAGTATGGGGATCCGGGGAGCTGTTTTTT. Translating it yields CASSQVWGSGELFF.

The genes are TRBV20-1 and TRBJ2-1; 12 nucleotides match TRBD2. Germline V lookup: CDR1 DFQATT, CDR2 SNEGSKA (reference sequence). This CDR3 spans 16 amino acids. J gave up 12 bases and V 0 bases, and 12 bases lay outside the gene matches. The CDR3 is CSARDPTSGSTWGQFF. The CDR3 nucleotides read TGCAGTGCTAGAGACCCGACTAGCGGGAGCACCTGGGGGCAGTTCTTC.

The J gene is TRBJ2-7, the V gene TRBV5-4; no reliable D call. Germline V gene sequence: CDR1 SGHNT, CDR2 YYREEE (reference sequence). The CDR3 covers 14 residues. The ends were cut back, 0 bases at V and 6 bases at J, with 13 bases in the middle. The DNA for the CDR3 is TGTGCCAGCAGCTTGGTGAAGGATGAGGCCGAGCAGTACTTC. The encoded protein is CASSLVKDEAEQYF.

V usage is TRBV7-2 and J usage is TRBJ1-4, with D hard to call. The V gene lost 6 bases and the J gene lost 7 bases, with 12 bases spanning the gap. The CDR3 contains 13 residues. The germline V gene encodes CDR1 SGHTA and CDR2 FQGNSA. The CDR3 coding sequence is TGTGCCAGCAGGCCTCGGGAAAGTGAAAAACTGTTTTTT. This encodes CASRPRESEKLFF.

This clonotype was detected many times. This rearrangement joins TRBV5-1 to TRBJ2-3; D ambiguous. Between the trimmed V and J ends, which lost 4 bases and 0 bases, there was a span of 12 bases. The CDR3 covers 15 residues. The germline V gene encodes CDR1 SGHRS and CDR2 YFSETQ. CDR3 region: CASSGGTKSTDTQYF. CDR3 coding DNA: TGCGCCAGCAGCGGTGGTACCAAAAGCACAGATACGCAGTATTTT.

This clonotype was observed at least ten times. A junction boundary mismatches the germline segment, possibly from a read error. This chain links TRBV11-2 with TRBJ2-2; TRBD2 might be the D (5 bases). Germline V gene data show CDR1 as SGHAT and CDR2 as FQNNGV. The CDR3 loop spans 14 amino acids. The CDR3 loop is CASSVDRGTGELFF. The CDR3 DNA reads as TGTGCCAGCAGCGTAGATCGGGGCACCGGGGAGCTGTTTTTT.

This clonotype was detected ten times or more. The gene calls are TRBV6-6 and TRBJ2-3, with 8 bases aligning to TRBD1. CDR1 is MNHNY and CDR2 is SVGAGI in the germline V gene (reference sequence). This CDR3 is 14 amino acids long. J lost 2 bases, V lost 6 bases, and 4 bases had no gene match. DNA for the CDR3: TGTGCCAGCAGCCCGACAGGGGACACAGATACGCAGTATTTT. Encoded protein: CASSPTGDTDTQYF.

This chain links TRBV6-6 with TRBJ1-1; D may be TRBD1 (6 bases). The CDR3 extends over 14 amino acids. Trimming shortened V by 2 bases and J by 0 bases, and 7 bases separated the two germline ends. The germline gives CDR1 MNHNY, CDR2 SVGAGI (reference sequence). CDR3 nucleotide sequence: TGTGCCAGCAGTTACGCAGGGGTGAACACTGAAGCTTTCTTT. Amino acids: CASSYAGVNTEAFF.

This clonotype was seen ten or more times. The CDR3 sequence is CASRSTGDRLHF. DNA of the CDR3: TGTGCCAGCAGGTCAACAGGGGATAGGCTCCACTTT. V usage is TRBV5-6 and J usage is TRBJ1-6; 7 bases match TRBD1. Germline CDR1 and CDR2: SGHDT and YYEEEE. The CDR3 contains 12 residues. V was clipped by 5 bases and J by 16 bases; unmatched bases: 9.

V usage is TRBV4-2 and J usage is TRBJ1-2; weak D call: TRBD1 (5 bases). The germline V and J ends were trimmed by 6 bases and 8 bases, with 22 bases remaining between them. Germline V gene lookup returns CDR1 LGHNA and CDR2 YNFKEQ. This CDR3 comprises 15 residues. CDR3 bases: TGTGCCAGCAGTGAGACGAGGGGAGGTTCTGGGGGCTACACCTTC. Amino acid sequence: CASSETRGGSGGYTF.

The rearrangement joins TRBV20-1 to TRBJ1-1; D possibly corresponds to TRBD1 (6 bases). This CDR3 is built from 14 residues. V gave up 2 bases and J gave up 10 bases, with 20 bases separating them. The V gene's germline CDR1 is DFQATT and CDR2 SNEGSKA (reference sequence). The CDR3, as DNA: TGCAGTGCTAGACCCGGGGGCTTTGACTTTTCAGCTTTCTTT. Its protein is CSARPGGFDFSAFF.

This clonotype was detected many times. The rearrangement links TRBV7-2 to TRBJ1-3; D ambiguous. The CDR3 has 14 amino acids. Between the trimmed V and J ends, which lost 4 bases and 0 bases, there was a span of 7 bases. CDR1 SGHTA and CDR2 FQGNSA come from the germline V gene. This chain's CDR3 is CASSYGSSGNTIYF. As DNA, the CDR3 is TGTGCCAGCAGCTACGGTTCCTCTGGAAACACCATATATTTT.

This sequence joins TRBV12-3 or TRBV12-4 and TRBJ1-2; 7 positions match TRBD1. V trimming: 6 bases; J trimming: 4 bases; junction bases outside the gene matches: 8. CDR3 size: 14 residues. CDR3 region: CASSSQGIGYGYTF. The CDR3 bases are TGTGCCAGCAGCTCACAGGGGATCGGCTATGGCTACACCTTC.